The next 3 T cell receptor beta chains were all read from a single sample in a study of T cells in Graves' hyperthyroidism and ophthalmopathy. Researchers amplified the TCR beta CDR3 regions from RNA transcripts. With the HTBI primer set, the TCR CDR3 went through a first round of RT-PCR. Via MiXCR, TCRdb re-called the multiplex PCR reads, giving one row per CDR3 protein. The table records a few hundred thousand distinct CDR3 sequences, 22% of them present only once. What was sequenced was blood. These receptors all come from a woman in her 70s with Graves' ophthalmopathy.

Turning to this clonotype: Since a much larger clone is just one base distant, this may be a read error. This chain connects TRBV12-3 or TRBV12-4 to TRBJ2-3; D gene uncertain. Trimming took 3 bases from V and 4 from J, leaving 5 bases between them. CDR3 length: 12 residues. CDR3 region: CASSFRPDTQYF. CDR3 nucleotide sequence: TGTGCCAGCAGTTTTAGGCCAGATACGCAGTATTTT.

The rearrangement uses TRBV9 and TRBJ1-2; TRBD1 is a possible D gene (5 bases). Trimming shortened V by 4 bases and J by 8 bases, and 21 bases separated the two germline ends. Germline V lookup: CDR1 SGDLS, CDR2 YYNGEE. This CDR3 region has 15 residues. The CDR3 is CASSRTLGGKTGYTF. The CDR3 region has the DNA TGTGCCAGCAGCCGTACTCTCGGGGGAAAGACCGGCTACACCTTC.

This clonotype came up a few times. The genes are TRBV20-1 and TRBJ2-2, with TRBD1 identical over 8 bases. Trimming cost V 6 bases and J 3 bases; bases outside gene matches: 6. Germline loops: CDR1 DFQATT, CDR2 SNEGSKA (reference sequence). CDR3 length equals 14 residues. This CDR3 is CSARQGWYTGELFF. CDR3 sequence (DNA): TGCAGTGCAAGACAGGGGTGGTACACCGGGGAGCTGTTTTTT.